The present T cell receptor (beta chain) was sequenced within a study of cytomegalovirus exposure and HLA in healthy donors. General study points: Generally TCR sequences proved uncommon, though certain public TCRs appeared in numerous donors. CMV antigen specificity of a few CMV-associated chains was confirmed in vitro. A link between a missense DCLRE1C variant and TCR beta V- and J-gene trimming emerged from a later analysis. When the data were analyzed later, several of the most significant clusters appeared to be linked to common viral pathogens.

Primers included in the PCR were 60 Vbeta and 13 Jbeta primers. This table comes from immunoSEQ multiplex PCR, and its TCRdb copy is limited to in-frame clones, with some not included. The sample holds 100,000 to 150,000 clones, 70% to 80% seen once. The CDR3 spans 15 residues. Germline-derived CDR1 and CDR2 are SNHLY and FYNNEI. A remark on this clone: Its antigen is currently unknown. Mismatch with germline at one junction end may stem from a read error.

The material sequenced was PBMCs. The chain carries TRBV2 and TRBJ1-5; 8 bases match TRBD1. This clonotype was sampled from a man younger than 45 in good health and CMV-seronegative. CDR3 bases: TGTGCCAGCAGTGAAGAACGGGACAGGTATCAGCTCCAGCATTTT. Amino acid sequence: CASSEERDRYQLQHF.